A selection of T cell receptor beta chains follows, all from one sample in a study of graft-versus-host responses after intestinal transplantation. Some clones are missing from TCRdb's copy, which holds only in-frame ones; the method was immunoSEQ multiplex PCR. Of 62,000 or so clones detected, over 90% appear once; the ten largest clones hold less than 2%. Antigens for these TCRs are unknown. The sequencing here drew on unstimulated CD8+ T cells sorted from spleen or lymph node cells, taken before transplant. Receptors were obtained from a human donor who was the organ donor for an intestinal transplant. Each CDR3 is given with its conserved first and last residue. Each record gives: J gene, clone size, D gene, V gene, CDR3 DNA, CDR3 protein. A D gene is named only where the DNA matches it firmly. Clone size, where shown, is once, few, many, or a class for clones that have expanded.

TRBJ2-1 | - | - | TRBV7-3 | TGTGCCAGCAGCTCAAGCCCCTCCGCTAGCAGTAATGAGCAGTTCTTC | CASSSSPSASSNEQFF
TRBJ2-7 | once | TRBD1 | TRBV4-2 | TGTGCCAGCAGCCCCCACGGAAAGGACAGGGGGTCCTACGAGCAGTACTTC | CASSPHGKDRGSYEQYF
TRBJ1-3 | - | - | TRBV5-6 | TGTGCCAGCAGCGGGGGCCAGGTCTCTGGAAACACCATATATTTT | CASSGGQVSGNTIYF
TRBJ1-1 | once | - | TRBV2 | TGTGCCGCGGAGCACTCACTGACCCCAACCGGGTCCGAGAACACTGAAGCTTTCTTT | CAAEHSLTPTGSENTEAFF
TRBJ1-1 | - | - | TRBV27 | TGTGCCAGCAGTTTATCCGTCCCCGAGGCGGCTAGGAACACTGAAGCTTTCTTT | CASSLSVPEAARNTEAFF
TRBJ2-5 | - | - | TRBV25-1 | TGTGCCAGCAGTGAATTCCCGATGGGGGCGAAGACCCAGTACTTC | CASSEFPMGAKTQYF
TRBJ2-5 | - | - | TRBV25-1 | TGTGCCAGCAGTGAATGGGCGCAGGGGGAGACCCAGTACTTC | CASSEWAQGETQYF
TRBJ2-3 | - | - | TRBV2 | TGTGCCAGCAGTGGAACACAGGGGGCCACTAGCGGCGCCTCACGTGATACGCAGTATTTT | CASSGTQGATSGASRDTQYF
TRBJ2-2 | - | TRBD2 | TRBV28 | TGTGCCAGCAGCCGGAGGACTAGCGCCACCGGGGAGCTGTTTTTT | CASSRRTSATGELFF
TRBJ2-7 | - | - | TRBV6-6 | TGTGCCAGCAGCACGCGGGACAGTCAAGCTGAGCAGTACTTC | CASSTRDSQAEQYF
TRBJ2-7 | - | TRBD2 | TRBV27 | TGTGCCAGCAGTTTACAGGGGACTAGCGAACACTACGAGCAGTACTTC | CASSLQGTSEHYEQYF
TRBJ2-1 | - | TRBD2 | TRBV18 | TGTGCCAGCTCACCACGCGGGAGTCTCTACAATGAGCAGTTCTTC | CASSPRGSLYNEQFF
TRBJ1-1 | - | - | TRBV5-4 | TGTGCCAGCAGCTTACCGGAATACAGTGAAGCTTTCTTT | CASSLPEYSEAFF
TRBJ1-5 | few | - | TRBV27 | TGTGCCAGCAGCGGACACTACAATCAGCCCCAGCATTTT | CASSGHYNQPQHF
TRBJ2-3 | - | TRBD2 | TRBV7-2 | TGTGCCAGCAGCTTAACTAGCGGGAGGGTCGATACGCAGTATTTT | CASSLTSGRVDTQYF
TRBJ2-7 | few | TRBD2 | TRBV5-6 | TGTGCCAGCAGCTTCGGGACTAGCGGGACCATCCTCTACGAGCAGTACTTC | CASSFGTSGTILYEQYF
TRBJ2-3 | - | TRBD2 | TRBV13 | TGTGCCAGCAGCAATCCCACCCCCCCTAGCGGGAGTATCACAGATACGCAGTATTTT | CASSNPTPPSGSITDTQYF
TRBJ1-1 | - | - | TRBV7-9 | TGTGCCAGCAGCTTACCAGGGGAGGGGACTGAAGCTTTCTTT | CASSLPGEGTEAFF
TRBJ2-7 | once | - | TRBV29-1 | TGCAGCGTTTCCCCCCGGCAGGACTACGAGCAGTACTTC | CSVSPRQDYEQYF
TRBJ1-1 | once | - | TRBV7-9 | TGTGCCAGCAGCCGGAACACTGAAGCTTTCTTT | CASSRNTEAFF
TRBJ2-7 | - | - | TRBV29-1 | TGCAGCGTTATGACAGCGACTAGTAACGAGCAGTACTTC | CSVMTATSNEQYF
TRBJ2-5 | - | - | TRBV29-1 | TGCAGCGTTGTAGACGAGTACCAAGAGACCCAGTACTTC | CSVVDEYQETQYF
TRBJ1-3 | - | TRBD1 | TRBV15 | TGTGCCACCAGCAGAGGTGGTTGGACAGGGGTAGGAAACACCATATATTTT | CATSRGGWTGVGNTIYF
TRBJ2-1 | - | TRBD1 | TRBV28 | TGTGCCAGCAGTTTAACAGGGGCGGTCGAGCAGTTCTTC | CASSLTGAVEQFF
TRBJ1-1 | - | - | TRBV5-6 | TGTGCCAGCCGCTGGGGGGGCACTGAAGCTTTCTTT | CASRWGGTEAFF
TRBJ2-5 | few | - | TRBV6-4 | TGTGCCAGGGGGGGGGCCCGAGAGACCCAGTACTTC | CARGGARETQYF
TRBJ2-5 | - | - | TRBV29-1 | TGCAGCGTCGTCCAGGGGGGCCGGGAGACCCAGTACTTC | CSVVQGGRETQYF
TRBJ2-3 | - | TRBD2 | TRBV7-6 | TGTGCCAGCAGCTTATGGGGGCTAGCGGGAGGCACAGATACGCAGTATTTT | CASSLWGLAGGTDTQYF
TRBJ1-1 | - | TRBD1 | TRBV27 | TGTGCCAGCAGTACCCCCGACAGGGCGAACACTGAAGCTTTCTTT | CASSTPDRANTEAFF
TRBJ2-3 | - | TRBD1 | TRBV7-3 | TGTGCCAGCAGCTTAATGGCGACAGGGGAGGATACTACAGATACGCAGTATTTT | CASSLMATGEDTTDTQYF
TRBJ2-3 | - | - | TRBV6-1 | TGTGCCAGCAGTGAGGGGGCCAAAGATACGCAGTATTTT | CASSEGAKDTQYF
TRBJ1-1 | - | - | TRBV13 | TGTGCCAGCAGCGTCGGACCCCGGGGGACTGAAGCTTTCTTT | CASSVGPRGTEAFF
TRBJ1-5 | - | TRBD1 | TRBV6-1 | TGTGCCAGCAGTGATGAGGACAGGTATCAGCCCCAGCATTTT | CASSDEDRYQPQHF
TRBJ1-1 | once | TRBD1 | TRBV6-5 | TGTGCCAGCAGTTCACCCCGGACAGGTAGGACTGAAGCTTTCTTT | CASSSPRTGRTEAFF
TRBJ2-7 | - | - | TRBV28 | TGTGCCAGCAGTCCGACTCCCCTAGTCGGAGAGCAGTACTTC | CASSPTPLVGEQYF
TRBJ2-7 | - | TRBD1 | TRBV28 | TGTGCCAGCAGTTCCCCCCGACAGGGCGCCTACGAGCAGTACTTC | CASSSPRQGAYEQYF
TRBJ2-7 | - | - | TRBV5-8 | TGTGCCAGCAGCTTGCGGGGACTTCCAACCTACGAGCAGTACTTC | CASSLRGLPTYEQYF
TRBJ2-1 | few | - | TRBV13 | TGTGCCAGCAGCTTGGGGCCCAACTCCTACAATGAGCAGTTCTTC | CASSLGPNSYNEQFF
TRBJ2-1 | - | - | TRBV9 | TGTGCCAGCAGCATTTCGTACAATGAGCAGTTCTTC | CASSISYNEQFF